Listed here are 18 T cell receptor beta chains from one sample, sequenced in a study of T cells in narcolepsy. Sequencing was performed with immunoSEQ multiplex PCR; in TCRdb, only in-frame clones are kept and a portion is missing. This table has 12,000 or so clones, just under 95% appearing once. Input material: CD45RA- memory CD4+ T cells from PBMCs. Receptors were obtained from a human donor with narcolepsy.

This clone showed up just once. The chain has TRBV9 and TRBJ1-1; weak D call: TRBD1 (5 bases). V lost 3 bases, J lost 4 bases, and 16 bases lay in between. CDR1 and CDR2 (germline): SGDLS, YYNGEE. This CDR3 contains 15 residues. The DNA for the CDR3 is TGTGCCAGCAGCGCACAACCCACAGGCCTCACTGAAGCTTTCTTT. This encodes CASSAQPTGLTEAFF.

The rearrangement uses TRBV9 and TRBJ2-1; D gene uncertain. Germline V gene sequence: CDR1 SGDLS, CDR2 YYNGEE. This CDR3 has 12 amino acids. V gave up 0 bases and J gave up 6 bases, with 4 bases separating them. The CDR3 coding sequence is TGTGCCAGCAGCGTAGATCTCAATGAGCAGTTCTTC. It specifies CASSVDLNEQFF.

V and J are TRBV7-8 and TRBJ2-1; D not resolved. Trimming shortened V by 6 bases and J by 0 bases, and 3 bases separated the two germline ends. Looked up from germline, CDR1 is SGHVS and CDR2 is FQNEAQ. The CDR3 contains 12 residues. CDR3 DNA: TGTGCCAGCAGGGGCTCCTACAATGAGCAGTTCTTC. Translation gives CASRGSYNEQFF.

This chain connects TRBV2 to TRBJ1-4; D gene uncertain. In germline, CDR1 is SNHLY, CDR2 FYNNEI. V lost 3 bases to trimming and J lost 2 bases, with 13 bases between them. The CDR3 runs to 16 residues. In nucleotides, the CDR3 is TGTGCCAGCAGTGAGCGTGGTCCGGGGACTAATGAAAAACTGTTTTTT. Translation: CASSERGPGTNEKLFF.

J is TRBJ2-3 and V is TRBV27; 8 bases are shared with TRBD1. Unmatched junction bases numbered 8, after V lost 3 bases and J lost 6 bases. CDR1 is MNHEY and CDR2 is SMNVEV in the germline V gene (reference sequence). CDR3 length: 15 amino acids. CDR3 in amino acids: CASSFLGTGPDTQYF. In DNA, the CDR3 is TGTGCCAGCAGTTTCCTGGGGACAGGTCCCGATACGCAGTATTTT.

The chain joins TRBV5-4 to TRBJ2-5; D not resolved. The germline gives CDR1 SGHNT, CDR2 YYREEE (reference sequence). The V end was cut by 4 bases, the J end by 2 bases, with 12 bases between. CDR3 length equals 14 residues. The CDR3 reads CASSLPHLQETQYF. CDR3 nucleotide sequence: TGTGCCAGCAGCCTTCCCCACTTGCAAGAGACCCAGTACTTC.

The gene calls are TRBV7-6 and TRBJ2-5; D gene uncertain. With 1 base removed from V and 5 bases from J, the gap between germline ends came to 8 bases. There are 13 residues in the CDR3. Germline CDR1 is SGHVS and CDR2 is FNYEAQ. CDR3 nucleotides: TGTGCCAGCAGCTTAGGCCCAGCGGAGACCCAGTACTTC. It specifies CASSLGPAETQYF. Full variable domain (missing parts from reference TRBV7-6 and TRBJ2-5): GAGVSQSPRYKVTKRGQDVALRCDPISGHVSLYWYRQALGQGPEFLTYFNYEAQQDKSGLPNDRFSAERPEGSISTLTIQRTEQRDSAMYRCASSLGPAETQYFGPGTRLLVL.

As DNA, the CDR3 is TGTGCCAGCACCCCGAGCCGGAACTATGGCTACACCTTC. Its translation: CASTPSRNYGYTF. V usage is TRBV6-1 and J usage is TRBJ1-2; D call uncertain. Germline V lookup: CDR1 MNHNS, CDR2 SASEGT. V lost 7 bases and J 2 bases, leaving 11 bases between the germline ends. The CDR3 extends over 13 amino acids.

The chain joins TRBV5-1 to TRBJ1-2; TRBD1 might be the D (5 bases). The CDR3 extends over 12 amino acids. Germline V gene data show CDR1 as SGHRS and CDR2 as YFSETQ. Trimming removed 3 bases from V and 3 bases from J, with 6 bases in between. This CDR3 is CASSSTDYGYTF. The CDR3 nucleotides read TGCGCCAGCAGCTCGACAGACTATGGCTACACCTTC.

The rearrangement joins TRBV30 to TRBJ2-5, with D uncertain. Trimming stripped 4 bases from V and 4 bases from J, with 13 bases between. Germline V gene lookup returns CDR1 GTSNPN and CDR2 SVGIG (reference sequence). The CDR3 is 13 amino acids. Here the CDR3 DNA reads TGTGCCTGGAAGAAGTTGTCCTTAGAGACCCAGTACTTC. Translated: CAWKKLSLETQYF.

The CDR3 region is CASSYQGPMNTEAFF. CDR3 nucleotide sequence: TGCGCCAGCAGCTACCAGGGCCCTATGAACACTGAAGCTTTCTTT. The chain combines TRBV5-1 with TRBJ1-1; TRBD1 might be the D (5 bases). The CDR3 has 15 amino acids. The V end lost 3 bases, the J end lost 0 bases, and 12 bases lay between the germline ends. Germline CDR1 and CDR2: SGHRS and YFSETQ.

The chain has TRBV19 and TRBJ2-3; a possible D gene is TRBD2 (5 bases). The germline V gene encodes CDR1 LNHDA and CDR2 SQIVND (reference sequence). CDR3 length: 16 residues. Trimming pared 1 base from V and 3 bases from J, leaving 14 bases between. CDR3 nucleotides: TGTGCCAGTAGTATAGCTGGGGAGCTCAGGACAGATACGCAGTATTTT. Encoded protein: CASSIAGELRTDTQYF.

This chain connects TRBV7-6 to TRBJ1-3, with D hard to call. Germline CDR1 SGHVS, CDR2 FNYEAQ. Trimming left V 0 bases short and J 2 bases short, with 5 bases between. This CDR3 has 14 residues. The CDR3 sequence: CASSLAGAGNTIYF. The CDR3 nucleotides read TGTGCCAGCAGCTTAGCAGGAGCTGGAAACACCATATATTTT.

The chain is built from TRBV10-2 and TRBJ2-7, with 9 nucleotides matching TRBD1. Germline V gene sequence: CDR1 WSHSY, CDR2 SAAADI. The CDR3 covers 15 residues. V shed 6 bases and J 0 bases; nucleotides not matched to a gene: 6. CDR3 loop: CASSRQGEGSYEQYF. DNA of the CDR3: TGCGCCAGCAGCCGACAGGGGGAAGGCTCCTACGAGCAGTACTTC.

As regards this clone: One end of the junction varies from germline; a read error may be responsible. V is TRBV19 and J is TRBJ1-5; D is possibly TRBD1 (6 bases). Germline-derived CDR1 and CDR2 are LNHDA and SQIVND (reference sequence). The CDR3 consists of 16 residues. The CDR3 DNA follows: TGCGCCACCCAAGTATATGTGGGGGCGGAACATCAGCCCCAGCATTTT. It codes for CATQVYVGAEHQPQHF.

The chain carries TRBV13 and TRBJ2-3; possible D gene TRBD1, 5 bases. The germline V and J ends were trimmed by 6 bases and 6 bases, with 22 bases remaining between them. The CDR3 length is 16 residues. From germline, CDR1 is PRHDT and CDR2 FYEKMQ (reference sequence). The CDR3 nucleotides are TGTGCCAGCAGTGTAAAAGCAGGGTTTCAATCGGATACGCAGTATTTT. Protein sequence: CASSVKAGFQSDTQYF.

The rearrangement uses TRBV18 and TRBJ1-1; TRBD1 is a possible D gene (5 bases). CDR1 is KGHSH and CDR2 is LQKENI in the germline V gene. Trimming cost V 8 bases and J 4 bases, with 17 bases left between them. The CDR3 runs 14 residues. The CDR3 is CASAAGQGGTEAFF. The CDR3 DNA reads as TGTGCCAGCGCCGCTGGGCAGGGTGGCACTGAAGCTTTCTTT. Full variable domain (outside the CDR3, taken from reference TRBV18 and TRBJ1-1): NAGVMQNPRHLVRRRGQEARLRCSPMKGHSHVYWYRQLPEEGLKFMVYLQKENIIDESGMPKERFSAEFPKEGPSILRIQQVVRGDSAAYFCASAAGQGGTEAFFGQGTRLTVV.

The chain links TRBV30 to TRBJ2-2; possible D gene TRBD2, 6 bases. CDR3 length: 14 residues. Between the trimmed V and J ends, which lost 4 bases and 4 bases, there was a span of 13 bases. Germline V gene data show CDR1 as GTSNPN and CDR2 as SVGIG (reference sequence). CDR3 sequence: CAWMRDGSTGELFF. In DNA, the CDR3 is TGTGCCTGGATGCGGGATGGGAGCACCGGGGAGCTGTTTTTT.